This TCR beta chain was documented in a study of blood T cell repertoires in COVID-19. On the study more broadly: The United States, Italy and Spain provided the acute and convalescent COVID-19 samples. From T cells, B-cell-depleted T cells, or PBMCs came the material, which was cDNA or gDNA.

Recruits, aged about 18 to 100 years, lived in 20 to 30 US areas. Cohort placement rested on clinical history that participants reported themselves. Only in-frame clones appear in the TCRdb table, and some are missing; sequencing was by immunoSEQ multiplex PCR. The repertoire includes around 290,000 clones, about nine tenths of them detected once, and about 1.7% sits in the top ten. This clone was seen only once. This sequence was found in a woman aged 40 to 50 who had recovered from COVID-19. The specimen sequenced was PBMCs or T cells enriched from blood (not recorded which).

CDR3 sequence: CASSSQRLGEGYNEQFF. The CDR3 bases are TGTGCCAGCAGCTCCCAACGACTAGGGGAGGGGTACAATGAGCAGTTCTTC. This chain joins TRBV27 and TRBJ2-1; 7 nucleotides align to TRBD2. CDR1 MNHEY and CDR2 SMNVEV come from the germline V gene (reference sequence). The junction had 15 bases not matched to a gene; V was cut back by 6 bases and J by 4 bases. The CDR3 totals 17 residues.